This TCR beta chain was identified during a study of response to subunit inactivated influenza vaccine. Study-wide results and limits: After each seasonal influenza vaccination, few new T cells are recruited, the authors suggested.

This clonotype was seen once. Its specificity is unknown. MiXCR, applied by TCRdb to the RT-PCR reads, yields one record per CDR3 protein. This sample has 860,000 or so distinct CDR3 sequences; 21% occur once, and the top ten carry approximately 10%. The CDR3 is made up of 16 amino acids. Germline V lookup: CDR1 SNHLY, CDR2 FYNNEI. V dropped 3 bases and J dropped 4 bases, with 17 bases sitting between them. The sample here was PBMCs from blood, taken roughly 5 days after vaccination. The rearrangement uses TRBV2 and TRBJ2-3; a weak D match, TRBD2 (5 bases). The clonotype was recovered from a man over 45 who received an inactivated influenza vaccine. The CDR3 sequence is CASSDGAARGPDTQYF. CDR3 in DNA: TGTGCCAGCAGTGATGGAGCGGCAAGAGGCCCAGATACGCAGTATTTT.